This entry features one TCR beta chain sequence. Generated by immunoSEQ multiplex PCR, the TCRdb table keeps only in-frame clones and is missing some. There are hundreds of thousands of clones in the sample; almost 90% occur only once, and roughly 1.5% lies in the top ten. This CDR3 has 15 amino acids. The V gene's germline CDR1 is MNHEY and CDR2 SVGAGI. With 4 bases clipped from V and 2 bases from J, the junction kept 7 bases outside the gene matches. The data stem from a study of blood T cell repertoires in COVID-19. The chain links TRBV6-5 to TRBJ2-5; 7 positions match TRBD2. Source material: PBMCs or T cells enriched from blood (not recorded which). The receptor was derived from a woman aged 18-30 years with acute COVID-19. The CDR3: CASSLGGGSQETQYF. In nucleotides, the CDR3 is TGTGCCAGCAGTTTGGGCGGCGGGAGTCAAGAGACCCAGTACTTC.